The clone carrying this T cell receptor (beta chain) has a handful of counts. This sample was included in a study of response to subunit inactivated influenza vaccine. MiXCR was run by TCRdb on the RT-PCR reads, yielding one entry per CDR3 protein. The table shows about 500,000 distinct CDR3 sequences, with about 17% occurring only once. The specimen was CD4+ T cells sorted from PBMCs, collected 23 months after vaccination. The sequence was obtained from a man aged 45 to 75 who received an inactivated influenza vaccine.

CDR3 sequence: CASSLDRFSNQPQHF. The CDR3 nucleotides read TGTGCCAGCAGCCTGGACAGGTTTAGCAATCAGCCCCAGCATTTT. The V and J genes are TRBV27 and TRBJ1-5, with 7 bases aligning to TRBD1. The CDR3 runs 15 residues. The germline V gene has CDR1 MNHEY and CDR2 SMNVEV (reference sequence). V trimming: 6 bases; J trimming: 0 bases; junction bases outside the gene matches: 5.